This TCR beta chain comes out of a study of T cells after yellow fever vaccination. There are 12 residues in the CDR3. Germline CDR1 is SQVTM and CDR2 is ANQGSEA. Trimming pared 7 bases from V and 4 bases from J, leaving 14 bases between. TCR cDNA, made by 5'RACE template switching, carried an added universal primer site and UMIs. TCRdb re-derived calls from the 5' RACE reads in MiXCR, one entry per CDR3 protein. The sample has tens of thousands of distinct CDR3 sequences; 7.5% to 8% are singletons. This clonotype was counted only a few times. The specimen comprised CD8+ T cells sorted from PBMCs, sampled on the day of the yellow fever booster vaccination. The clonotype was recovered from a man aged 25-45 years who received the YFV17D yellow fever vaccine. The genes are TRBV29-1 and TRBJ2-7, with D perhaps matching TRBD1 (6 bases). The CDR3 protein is CSANTGRYEQYF. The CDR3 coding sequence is TGCAGCGCCAATACAGGGAGATACGAGCAGTACTTC.